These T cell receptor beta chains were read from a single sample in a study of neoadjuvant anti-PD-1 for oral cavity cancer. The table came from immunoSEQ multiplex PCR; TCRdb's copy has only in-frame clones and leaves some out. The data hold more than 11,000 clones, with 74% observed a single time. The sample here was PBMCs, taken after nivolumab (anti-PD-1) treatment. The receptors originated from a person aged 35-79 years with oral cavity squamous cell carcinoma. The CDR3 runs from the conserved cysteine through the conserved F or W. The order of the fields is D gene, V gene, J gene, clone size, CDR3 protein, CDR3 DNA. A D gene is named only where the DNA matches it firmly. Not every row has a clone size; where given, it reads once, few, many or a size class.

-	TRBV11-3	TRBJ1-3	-	CASSLRPGDTIYF	TGTGCCAGCAGCTTACGGCCAGGAGACACCATATATTTT
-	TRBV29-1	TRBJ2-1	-	CSVEEGAKQFF	TGCAGCGTTGAAGAGGGGGCAAAGCAGTTCTTC
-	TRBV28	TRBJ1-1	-	CASSSDRFEAFF	TGTGCCAGCAGTTCGGACAGATTTGAAGCTTTCTTT
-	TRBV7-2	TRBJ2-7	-	CASSPLVREQYF	TGTGCCAGCAGCCCCTTGGTAAGGGAGCAGTACTTC
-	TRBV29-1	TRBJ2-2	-	CSVEVGQRNTGELFF	TGCAGCGTCGAAGTGGGACAACGAAACACCGGGGAGCTGTTTTTT
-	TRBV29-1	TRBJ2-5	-	CSVVPLGDGGLRETQYF	TGCAGCGTTGTTCCCCTGGGTGACGGAGGTTTGAGGGAGACCCAGTACTTC
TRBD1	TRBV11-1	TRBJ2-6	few	CATRVGTGGSGANVLTF	TGTGCCACCCGAGTGGGGACAGGGGGCTCTGGGGCCAACGTCCTGACTTTC
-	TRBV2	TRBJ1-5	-	CASSSGQTNPNQPQHF	TGTGCCAGCAGCAGCGGACAGACAAATCCCAATCAGCCCCAGCATTTT
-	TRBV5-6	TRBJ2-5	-	CASRRWDGETQYF	TGTGCCAGCAGGCGATGGGATGGAGAGACCCAGTACTTC
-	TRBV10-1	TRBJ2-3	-	CASSRESNRDTQYF	TGCGCCAGCAGTCGTGAATCTAACCGAGATACGCAGTATTTT
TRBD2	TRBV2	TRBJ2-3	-	CASSRTSGADTQYF	TGTGCCAGCAGTCGGACTAGCGGGGCGGATACGCAGTATTTT
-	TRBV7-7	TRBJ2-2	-	CASSLTMGEAGELFF	TGTGCTAGCAGCTTAACCATGGGCGAGGCCGGGGAGCTGTTTTTT
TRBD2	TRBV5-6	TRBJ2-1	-	CASSLGAGVGYEQFF	TGTGCCAGCAGCTTGGGAGCGGGAGTTGGCTATGAGCAGTTCTTC
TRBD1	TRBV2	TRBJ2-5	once	CASSRGRAGGLETQYF	TGTGCCAGCAGTAGGGGAAGGGCAGGGGGTCTGGAGACCCAGTACTTC